This TCR beta chain was obtained from a study of T cell responses to AZD1222 COVID-19 vaccine. Study observations and caveats: Following two doses of AZD1222, Spike-specific TCR breadth and depth rose.

Measured with immunoSEQ multiplex PCR; TCRdb has only the in-frame clones, and not every one. The data hold around 120,000 clones, with around 93% observed a single time. Notes on this clone: Its antigen is currently unknown.

Germline CDR1 reads MNHEY; CDR2 reads SVGAGI. The CDR3 is 15 amino acids. V lost 6 bases and J lost 0; bases outside the gene matches: 4. This specimen was peripheral blood, taken on day 0 of AZD1222 vaccination. The TCR was taken from an adult in good health. The chain has TRBV6-5 and TRBJ2-2; 7 bases fit TRBD1. The CDR3 nucleotides read TGTGCCAGCAGACCCGACAGGGCGAACACCGGGGAGCTGTTTTTT. It yields the protein CASRPDRANTGELFF.